The T cell receptor (beta chain) under discussion was sequenced for a study of T cell repertoires in cytomegalovirus infection. One entry per CDR3 protein, called by TCRdb with MiXCR from the reads. The table records around 540,000 distinct CDR3 sequences, roughly a third of them present only once. This clonotype was observed many times. Its cognate antigen is unknown. V lost 4 bases to trimming and J lost 6 bases, with 8 bases between them. Germline V gene lookup returns CDR1 MNHEY and CDR2 SVGEGT. The CDR3 sequence is 12 residues long. V usage is TRBV6-2 or TRBV6-3 and J usage is TRBJ2-3, with D possibly matching TRBD2 (5 bases). The sample was cultured PBMCs, taken from culture after CMV antigen stimulation. This clonotype was sampled from a human donor in good health (CMV status not recorded). Some clones in this sample may be carry-over from other donors' samples. The CDR3: CASSSSGDTQYF. CDR3 in DNA: TGTGCCAGCAGTTCCTCGGGGGATACGCAGTATTTT.